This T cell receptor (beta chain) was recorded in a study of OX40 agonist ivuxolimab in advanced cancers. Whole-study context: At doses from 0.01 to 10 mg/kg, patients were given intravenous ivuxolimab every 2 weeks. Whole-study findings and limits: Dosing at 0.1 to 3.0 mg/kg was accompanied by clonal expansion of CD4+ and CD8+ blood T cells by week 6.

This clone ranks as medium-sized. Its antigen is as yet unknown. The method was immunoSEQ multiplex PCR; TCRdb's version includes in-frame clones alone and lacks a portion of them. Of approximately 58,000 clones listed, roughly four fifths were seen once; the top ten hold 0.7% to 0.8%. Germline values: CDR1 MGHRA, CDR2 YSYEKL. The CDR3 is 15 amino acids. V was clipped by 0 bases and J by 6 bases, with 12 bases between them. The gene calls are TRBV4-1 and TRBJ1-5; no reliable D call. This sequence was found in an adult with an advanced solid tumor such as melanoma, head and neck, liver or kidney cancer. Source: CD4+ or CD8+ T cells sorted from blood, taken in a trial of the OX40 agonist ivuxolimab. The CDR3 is CASSQERVGSQPQHF. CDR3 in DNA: TGCGCCAGCAGCCAAGAGAGGGTCGGGAGTCAGCCCCAGCATTTT.